The sample holds one count of the clone carrying this TCR beta chain. This entry belongs to a study of blood T cell repertoires in COVID-19. Some clones are missing from TCRdb's copy, which holds only in-frame ones; the method was immunoSEQ multiplex PCR. The sample contains 130,000 or so clones, around 87% of which appear only once. V was shortened by 1 base and J by 2 bases, with 11 bases between the two germline ends. The CDR3 runs 16 residues. CDR1 and CDR2 (germline): MDHEN, SYDVKM. V gene TRBV28 combines with J gene TRBJ2-2; possibly TRBD2 for D (6 bases). The specimen was peripheral blood. This clonotype was obtained from a man in his fifties or sixties with acute or convalescent COVID-19. CDR3 loop: CASSLLGTANTGELFF. DNA of the CDR3: TGTGCCAGCAGTTTATTAGGGACTGCTAACACCGGGGAGCTGTTTTTT.